The present entry profiles one T cell receptor (beta chain) with its context. Its antigen is as yet unknown. The data originate from a study of cytomegalovirus exposure and HLA in healthy donors. Study-level points and caveats: Most observed TCR sequences were rare, whereas some public TCRs were detected in many donors. The study recorded 164 TCR beta chains that were cytomegalovirus-associated. The authors later found most CMV-associated TCR beta chains appeared HLA-restricted. DRB1 showed the most TCR associations and HLA-C the fewest in a later analysis, as rates varied by HLA locus.

A multiplex PCR was run with 60 Vbeta primers and 13 Jbeta primers. The protocol was immunoSEQ multiplex PCR, while the TCRdb copy is restricted to in-frame clones and leaves out a portion. The sample has about 130,000 clones, 65% to 90% seen once. This receptor was obtained from a girl aged 2 to 9 in good health and CMV-seronegative. Sequenced material: PBMCs.

Written as DNA, the CDR3 is TGTGCCAGCAGTCGTAGCGGGAGGGGGACCTACAATGAGCAGTTCTTC. This sequence encodes CASSRSGRGTYNEQFF. The rearrangement uses TRBV28 and TRBJ2-1, with 11 bases aligning to TRBD2. CDR1 MDHEN and CDR2 SYDVKM come from the germline V gene. J lost 2 bases, V lost 5 bases, and 5 bases had no gene match. CDR3 length equals 16 residues.